The sequence of this TCR beta chain was determined in a study of response to subunit inactivated influenza vaccine. Study observations and caveats: Few additional T cells are recruited per seasonal influenza vaccination, authors suggested.

CDR3 length: 12 residues. Germline CDR1 SEHNR, CDR2 FQNEAQ (reference sequence). Trimming stripped 9 bases from V and 4 bases from J, with 12 bases between. This clonotype was picked up a small number of times. Its target is unknown. MiXCR, run by TCRdb on the RT-PCR reads, gives a single entry per CDR3 protein. The repertoire includes 500,000 or so distinct CDR3 sequences, approximately 11% of them detected once, and more than 10% sits in the top ten. The TCR sequence derives from a man aged 50 to 60 who received an inactivated influenza vaccine. The starting material was PBMCs from blood, obtained about 40 days after vaccination. This sequence joins TRBV7-9 and TRBJ1-1, with a possible D match to TRBD1 (5 bases). The CDR3 spells CASAGGSTEAFF. The CDR3 nucleotides are TGTGCCAGTGCTGGGGGGTCCACTGAAGCTTTCTTT.